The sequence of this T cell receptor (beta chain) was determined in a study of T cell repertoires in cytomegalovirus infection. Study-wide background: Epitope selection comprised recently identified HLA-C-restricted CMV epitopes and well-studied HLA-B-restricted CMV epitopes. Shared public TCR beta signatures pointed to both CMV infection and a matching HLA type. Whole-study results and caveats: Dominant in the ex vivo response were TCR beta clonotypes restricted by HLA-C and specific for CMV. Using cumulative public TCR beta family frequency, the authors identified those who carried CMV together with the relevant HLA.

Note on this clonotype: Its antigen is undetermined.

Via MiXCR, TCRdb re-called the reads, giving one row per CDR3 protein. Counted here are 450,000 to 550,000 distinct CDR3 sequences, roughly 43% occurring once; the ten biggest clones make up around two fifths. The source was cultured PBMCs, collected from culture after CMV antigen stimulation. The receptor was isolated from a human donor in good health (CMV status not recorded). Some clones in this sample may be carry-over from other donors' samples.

The CDR3 region has the DNA TGTGCCAGCAGCTCGAATGAACTCCCTTCCGCGTTACGTACCTATGGCTACACCTTC. Translation: CASSSNELPSALRTYGYTF. The rearrangement uses TRBV7-9 and TRBJ1-2, with unresolved D. Germline-derived CDR1 and CDR2 are SEHNR and FQNEAQ (reference sequence). V lost 4 bases and J lost 4, with 28 bases in between. This CDR3 comprises 19 residues.